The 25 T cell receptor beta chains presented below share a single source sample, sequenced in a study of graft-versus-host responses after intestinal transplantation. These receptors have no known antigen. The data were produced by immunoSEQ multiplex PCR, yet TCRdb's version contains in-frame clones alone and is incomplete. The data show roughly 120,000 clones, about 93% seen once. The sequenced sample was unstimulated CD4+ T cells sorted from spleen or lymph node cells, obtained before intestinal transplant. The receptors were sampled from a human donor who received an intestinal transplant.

The CDR3 protein is CASSLRGQTSGANVLTF. The CDR3 DNA reads TGTGCCAGCAGCTTAAGAGGACAGACCTCTGGGGCCAACGTCCTGACTTTC. This chain connects TRBV7-3 to TRBJ2-6; D might be TRBD1 (6 bases). Trimming cost V 1 base and J 0 bases, with 10 bases left between them. This CDR3 is built from 17 residues. Germline V CDR1 and CDR2: SGHTA, FQGTGA.

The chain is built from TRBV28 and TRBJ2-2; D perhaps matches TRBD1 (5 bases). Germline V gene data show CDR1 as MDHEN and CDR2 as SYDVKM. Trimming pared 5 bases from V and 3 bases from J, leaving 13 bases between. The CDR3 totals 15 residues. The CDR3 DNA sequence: TGTGCCAGCAGTCCCGGTGGCAGGGACACCGGGGAGCTGTTTTTT. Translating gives CASSPGGRDTGELFF.

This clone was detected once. The CDR3 coding sequence is TGCGCCAGCAGTGACTGGCGGGAGGGAAGCGAGCAGTACTTC. This translates into CASSDWREGSEQYF. The J gene is TRBJ2-7, the V gene TRBV10-1, with TRBD2 identical over 9 bases. The CDR3 is made up of 14 amino acids. Germline CDR1 reads WNHNN; CDR2 reads SYGVQD (reference sequence). With V trimmed by 3 bases and J by 6 bases, 6 bases remained unmatched.

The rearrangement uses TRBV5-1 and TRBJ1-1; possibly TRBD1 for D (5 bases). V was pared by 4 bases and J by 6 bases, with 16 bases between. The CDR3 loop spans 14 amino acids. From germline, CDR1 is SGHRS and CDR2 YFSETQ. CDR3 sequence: CASSPQAPGAEAFF. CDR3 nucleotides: TGCGCCAGCAGCCCACAGGCGCCTGGGGCTGAAGCTTTCTTT.

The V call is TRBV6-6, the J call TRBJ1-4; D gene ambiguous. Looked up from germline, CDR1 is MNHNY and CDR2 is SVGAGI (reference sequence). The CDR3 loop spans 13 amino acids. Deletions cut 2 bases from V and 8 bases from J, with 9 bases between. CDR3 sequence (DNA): TGTGCCAGCAGTTACGACAAGGACGAAAAACTGTTTTTT. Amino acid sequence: CASSYDKDEKLFF.

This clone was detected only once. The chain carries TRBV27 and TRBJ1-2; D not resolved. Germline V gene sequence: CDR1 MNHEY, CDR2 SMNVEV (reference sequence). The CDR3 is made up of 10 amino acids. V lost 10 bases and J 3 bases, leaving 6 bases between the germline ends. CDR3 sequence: CATYYYGYTF. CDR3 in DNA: TGTGCCACCTATTACTATGGCTACACCTTC.

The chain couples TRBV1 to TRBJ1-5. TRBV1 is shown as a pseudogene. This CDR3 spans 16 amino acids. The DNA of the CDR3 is TGCACCAGCAGCCAAGGAAAAGGGTTTAGCAATCAGCCCCAGCATTTT. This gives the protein CTSSQGKGFSNQPQHF.

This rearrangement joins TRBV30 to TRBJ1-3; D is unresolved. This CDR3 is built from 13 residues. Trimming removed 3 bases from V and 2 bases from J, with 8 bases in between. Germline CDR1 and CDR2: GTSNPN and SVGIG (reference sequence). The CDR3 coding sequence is TGTGCCTGGAGCTGGGGAGCTGGAAACACCATATATTTT. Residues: CAWSWGAGNTIYF.

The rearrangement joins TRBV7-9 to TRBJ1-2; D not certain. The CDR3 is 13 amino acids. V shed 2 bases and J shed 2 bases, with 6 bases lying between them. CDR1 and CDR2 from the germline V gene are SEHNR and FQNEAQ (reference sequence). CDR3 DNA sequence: TGTGCCAGCAGCTTAACGGAAAACTATGGCTACACCTTC. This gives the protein CASSLTENYGYTF.

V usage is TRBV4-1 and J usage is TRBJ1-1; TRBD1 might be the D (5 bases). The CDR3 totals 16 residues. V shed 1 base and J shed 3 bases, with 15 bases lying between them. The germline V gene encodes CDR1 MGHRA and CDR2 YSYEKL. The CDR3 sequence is CASSQGGRVGDTEAFF. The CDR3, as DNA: TGCGCCAGCAGCCAAGGGGGCAGGGTAGGGGACACTGAAGCTTTCTTT.

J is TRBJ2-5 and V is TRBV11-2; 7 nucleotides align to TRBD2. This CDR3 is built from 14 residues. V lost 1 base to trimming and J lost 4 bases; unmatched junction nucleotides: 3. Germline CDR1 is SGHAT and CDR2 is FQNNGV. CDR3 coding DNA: TGTGCCAGCAGCTTAGGGCCGGGAGGAGAGACCCAGTACTTC. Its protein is CASSLGPGGETQYF.

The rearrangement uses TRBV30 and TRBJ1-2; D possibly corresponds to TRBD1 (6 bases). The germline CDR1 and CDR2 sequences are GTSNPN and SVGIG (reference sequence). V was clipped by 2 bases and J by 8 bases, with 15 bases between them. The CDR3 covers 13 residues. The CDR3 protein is CAWSSSDSLGYTF. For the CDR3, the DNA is TGTGCCTGGAGTTCCTCGGACAGCTTAGGCTACACCTTC.

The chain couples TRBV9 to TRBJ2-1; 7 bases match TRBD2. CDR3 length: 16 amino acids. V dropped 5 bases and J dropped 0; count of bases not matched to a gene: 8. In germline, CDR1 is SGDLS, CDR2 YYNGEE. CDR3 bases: TGTGCCAGCAGAGGAACTAGCGTGAGCTCCTACAATGAGCAGTTCTTC. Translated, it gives CASRGTSVSSYNEQFF.

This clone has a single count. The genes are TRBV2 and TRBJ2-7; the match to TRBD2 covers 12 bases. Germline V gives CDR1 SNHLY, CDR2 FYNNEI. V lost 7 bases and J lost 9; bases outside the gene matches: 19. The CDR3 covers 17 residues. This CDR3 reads CASIRALAGGPLRGQYF. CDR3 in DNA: TGTGCCAGCATAAGAGCTCTAGCGGGAGGGCCTCTACGAGGGCAGTACTTC.

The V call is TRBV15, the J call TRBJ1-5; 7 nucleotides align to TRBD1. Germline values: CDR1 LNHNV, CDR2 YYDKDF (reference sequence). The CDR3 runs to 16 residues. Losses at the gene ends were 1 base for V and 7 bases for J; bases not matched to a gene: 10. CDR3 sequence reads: CATSRAKPNRGQPQHF. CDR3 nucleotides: TGTGCCACCAGCAGAGCGAAACCTAACAGGGGCCAGCCCCAGCATTTT.

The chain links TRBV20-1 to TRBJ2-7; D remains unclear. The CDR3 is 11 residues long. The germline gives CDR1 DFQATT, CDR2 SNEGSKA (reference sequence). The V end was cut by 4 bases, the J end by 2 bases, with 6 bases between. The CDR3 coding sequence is TGCAGTGCTACCCAAACCTACGAGCAGTACTTC. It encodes CSATQTYEQYF.

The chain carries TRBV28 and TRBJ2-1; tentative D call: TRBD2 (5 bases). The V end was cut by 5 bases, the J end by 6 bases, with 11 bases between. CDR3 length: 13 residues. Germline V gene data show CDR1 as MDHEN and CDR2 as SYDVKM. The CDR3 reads CASSTPGTNEQFF. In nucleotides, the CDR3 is TGTGCCAGCAGTACCCCGGGAACCAATGAGCAGTTCTTC. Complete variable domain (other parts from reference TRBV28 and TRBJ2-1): DVKVTQSSRYLVKRTGEKVFLECVQDMDHENMFWYRQDPGLGLRLIYFSYDVKMKEKGDIPEGYSVSREKKERFSLILESASTNQTSMYLCASSTPGTNEQFFGPGTRLTVL.

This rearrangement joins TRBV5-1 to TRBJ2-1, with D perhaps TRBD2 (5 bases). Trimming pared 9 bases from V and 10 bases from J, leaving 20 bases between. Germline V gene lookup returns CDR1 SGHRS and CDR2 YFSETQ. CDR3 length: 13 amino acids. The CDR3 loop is CATKTSELGEQFF. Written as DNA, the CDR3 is TGCGCCACCAAAACTAGTGAATTGGGGGAGCAGTTCTTC. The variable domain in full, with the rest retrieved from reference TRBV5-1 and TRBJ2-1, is KAGVTQTPRYLIKTRGQQVTLSCSPISGHRSVSWYQQTPGQGLQFLFEYFSETQRNKGNFPGRFSGRQFSNSRSEMNVSTLELGDSALYLCATKTSELGEQFFGPGTRLTVL.

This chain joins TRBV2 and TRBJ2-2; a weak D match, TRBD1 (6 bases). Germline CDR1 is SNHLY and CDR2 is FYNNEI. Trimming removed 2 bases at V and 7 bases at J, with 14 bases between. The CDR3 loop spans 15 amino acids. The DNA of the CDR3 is TGTGCCAGCAGTGAATGGGGGCGTCAGGGCGGGGAGCTGTTTTTT. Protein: CASSEWGRQGGELFF. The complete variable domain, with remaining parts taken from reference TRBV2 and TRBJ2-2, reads EPEVTQTPSHQVTQMGQEVILRCVPISNHLYFYWYRQILGQKVEFLVSFYNNEISEKSEIFDDQFSVERPDGSNFTLKIRSTKLEDSAMYFCASSEWGRQGGELFFGEGSRLTVL.

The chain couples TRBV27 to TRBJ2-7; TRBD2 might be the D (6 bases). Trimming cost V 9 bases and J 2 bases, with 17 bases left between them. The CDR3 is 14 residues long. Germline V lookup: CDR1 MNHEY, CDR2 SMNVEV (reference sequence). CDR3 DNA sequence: TGTGCCAGGACATGGGGAGGAAGCCCCTACGAGCAGTACTTC. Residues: CARTWGGSPYEQYF.

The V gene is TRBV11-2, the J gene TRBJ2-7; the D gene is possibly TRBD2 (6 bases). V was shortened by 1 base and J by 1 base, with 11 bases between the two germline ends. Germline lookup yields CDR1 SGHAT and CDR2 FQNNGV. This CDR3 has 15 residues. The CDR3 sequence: CASSLVGGTSYEQYF. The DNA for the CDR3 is TGTGCCAGCAGCTTAGTTGGGGGGACGTCCTACGAGCAGTACTTC.

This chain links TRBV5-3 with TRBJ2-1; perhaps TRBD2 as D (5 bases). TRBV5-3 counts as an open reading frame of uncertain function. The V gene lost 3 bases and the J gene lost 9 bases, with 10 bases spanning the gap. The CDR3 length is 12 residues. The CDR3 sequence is CARSSTRGEQFF. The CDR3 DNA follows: TGTGCCAGAAGCTCTACTAGAGGTGAGCAGTTCTTC.

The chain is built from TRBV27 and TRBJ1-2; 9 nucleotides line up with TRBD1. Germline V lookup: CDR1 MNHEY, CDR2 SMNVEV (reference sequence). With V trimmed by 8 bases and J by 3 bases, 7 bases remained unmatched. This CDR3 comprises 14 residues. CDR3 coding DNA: TGTGCCAGCCGAACAGGGGGCAGGGACTATGGCTACACCTTC. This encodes CASRTGGRDYGYTF.

DNA of the CDR3: TGCGCCAGCAGCTTGCGCCTAGCGAGCTCCTACGAGCAGTACTTC. Translated: CASSLRLASSYEQYF. The J gene is TRBJ2-7, the V gene TRBV5-1; D might be TRBD2 (6 bases). The CDR3 sequence is 15 residues long. Germline V gene lookup returns CDR1 SGHRS and CDR2 YFSETQ. Trimming removed 1 base at V and 0 bases at J, with 11 bases between.

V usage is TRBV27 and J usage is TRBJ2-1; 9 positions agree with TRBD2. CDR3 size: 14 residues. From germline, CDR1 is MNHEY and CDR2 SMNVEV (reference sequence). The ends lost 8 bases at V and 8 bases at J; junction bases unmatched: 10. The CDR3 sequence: CASWGLRGRDEQFF. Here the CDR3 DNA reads TGTGCCAGCTGGGGGCTTCGCGGGAGGGATGAGCAGTTCTTC.